Listed below are T cell receptor beta chains from one sample, sequenced in a study of Graves' ophthalmopathy and Graves' hyperthyroidism. MiXCR, run by TCRdb on the multiplex PCR reads, gives a single entry per CDR3 protein. This table holds 150,000 to 200,000 distinct CDR3 sequences, 39% found once. Sequenced: peripheral blood. These TCRs come from a man between 25 and 39 years old with Graves' ophthalmopathy. Each CDR3 is given with its conserved first and last residue. The order of the fields is J gene, V gene, clone size, D gene, CDR3 protein, CDR3 DNA. A D gene is named only where the DNA matches it firmly. Size tells how often a clone was seen (once, few, many) or the class of an expanded clone, and some rows leave it out.

j_gene: TRBJ1-2; v_gene: TRBV27; abundance: many; d_gene: .; CDR3aa: CASSYSISSHYGYTF; CDR3nt: TGTGCCAGCAGTTATAGTATAAGTTCCCACTATGGCTACACCTTC
j_gene: TRBJ1-1; v_gene: TRBV28; abundance: many; d_gene: .; CDR3aa: CASSFPYSKPTGMVGLEAFF; CDR3nt: TGTGCCAGCAGTTTCCCATACTCGAAACCTACAGGGATGGTGGGCCTTGAAGCTTTCTTT
j_gene: TRBJ2-7; v_gene: TRBV6-2/TRBV6-3; abundance: .; d_gene: .; CDR3aa: CASRPPGPSYEQYF; CDR3nt: TGTGCCAGCAGGCCCCCCGGTCCCTCCTACGAGCAGTACTTC
j_gene: TRBJ1-2; v_gene: TRBV6-4; abundance: many; d_gene: TRBD1; CDR3aa: CASTATGTGFGGYTF; CDR3nt: TGTGCCAGCACCGCAACCGGGACAGGGTTCGGTGGCTACACCTTC
j_gene: TRBJ2-7; v_gene: TRBV20-1; abundance: many; d_gene: .; CDR3aa: CSASGQTYEQYF; CDR3nt: TGCAGTGCTAGTGGACAGACCTACGAGCAGTACTTC
j_gene: TRBJ1-1; v_gene: TRBV4-3; abundance: .; d_gene: .; CDR3aa: CASSQEQGDTEAFF; CDR3nt: TGCGCCAGCAGCCAGGAGCAGGGAGACACTGAAGCTTTCTTT
j_gene: TRBJ2-2; v_gene: TRBV6-2/TRBV6-3; abundance: once; d_gene: TRBD1; CDR3aa: CASKPGQGGYTGELFF; CDR3nt: TGTGCCAGCAAACCGGGACAGGGCGGGTACACCGGGGAGCTGTTTTTT
j_gene: TRBJ2-4; v_gene: TRBV2; abundance: many; d_gene: .; CDR3aa: CASDKQGGNIQYF; CDR3nt: TGTGCCAGCGATAAGCAGGGGGGAAACATTCAGTACTTC
j_gene: TRBJ2-5; v_gene: TRBV20-1; abundance: .; d_gene: .; CDR3aa: CSATGMGRQEIQYF; CDR3nt: TGCAGTGCTACGGGTATGGGCAGACAAGAGATCCAGTACTTC
j_gene: TRBJ2-7; v_gene: TRBV7-8; abundance: many; d_gene: .; CDR3aa: CASSLAGRGESYEQYF; CDR3nt: TGTGCCAGCAGCTTAGCAGGAAGGGGAGAGTCCTACGAGCAGTACTTC
j_gene: TRBJ1-1; v_gene: TRBV20-1; abundance: few; d_gene: TRBD1; CDR3aa: CSAIEGANTEAFF; CDR3nt: TGCAGTGCTATCGAGGGGGCTAACACTGAAGCTTTCTTT
j_gene: TRBJ2-7; v_gene: TRBV28; abundance: many; d_gene: .; CDR3aa: CASSYGHAYEQYF; CDR3nt: TGTGCCAGCAGTTACGGGCACGCCTACGAGCAGTACTTC
j_gene: TRBJ2-7; v_gene: TRBV30; abundance: .; d_gene: .; CDR3aa: CAWRRLTYEQYF; CDR3nt: TGTGCCTGGAGGAGGTTGACCTACGAGCAGTACTTC
j_gene: TRBJ1-1; v_gene: TRBV12-3/TRBV12-4; abundance: .; d_gene: .; CDR3aa: CASSSEARRAFF; CDR3nt: TGTGCCAGCAGTTCGGAGGCCCGGAGGGCTTTCTTT
j_gene: TRBJ2-5; v_gene: TRBV11-3; abundance: many; d_gene: .; CDR3aa: CASSWRGTREETQYF; CDR3nt: TGTGCCAGCAGCTGGCGGGGCACTAGGGAAGAGACCCAGTACTTC
j_gene: TRBJ1-2; v_gene: TRBV6-1; abundance: .; d_gene: TRBD1; CDR3aa: CASSQGQAVTQYGYTF; CDR3nt: TGTGCCAGCAGCCAGGGACAGGCGGTGACGCAGTATGGCTACACCTTC
j_gene: TRBJ1-1; v_gene: TRBV19; abundance: many; d_gene: TRBD1; CDR3aa: CASSISRQGGKNTEAFF; CDR3nt: TGTGCCAGTAGTATATCCCGACAGGGGGGCAAGAACACTGAAGCTTTCTTT
j_gene: TRBJ2-2; v_gene: TRBV30; abundance: many; d_gene: .; CDR3aa: CAWSALAVTGELFF; CDR3nt: TGTGCCTGGAGTGCGTTAGCGGTCACCGGGGAGCTGTTTTTT
j_gene: TRBJ1-1; v_gene: TRBV27; abundance: many; d_gene: TRBD1; CDR3aa: CASTRTGRTTEAFF; CDR3nt: TGTGCCAGCACCAGGACAGGGAGGACCACTGAAGCTTTCTTT
j_gene: TRBJ2-7; v_gene: TRBV27; abundance: once; d_gene: TRBD1; CDR3aa: CASSVTGGAGYEQYF; CDR3nt: TGTGCCAGCAGTGTTACAGGGGGCGCGGGCTACGAGCAGTACTTC
j_gene: TRBJ1-1; v_gene: TRBV11-2; abundance: once; d_gene: .; CDR3aa: CASSLGEFGTEAFF; CDR3nt: TGTGCCAGCAGTCTAGGGGAATTTGGCACTGAAGCTTTCTTT
j_gene: TRBJ1-6; v_gene: TRBV12-3/TRBV12-4; abundance: once; d_gene: .; CDR3aa: CASSISQGFASPLHF; CDR3nt: TGTGCCAGCAGCATTTCACAGGGTTTTGCTTCACCCCTCCACTTT
j_gene: TRBJ2-7; v_gene: TRBV6-1; abundance: .; d_gene: .; CDR3aa: CASCLKVIYEQYF; CDR3nt: TGTGCCAGCTGTCTTAAGGTGATCTACGAGCAGTACTTC
j_gene: TRBJ1-2; v_gene: TRBV28; abundance: few; d_gene: TRBD1; CDR3aa: CASTSPGTVYGYTF; CDR3nt: TGTGCCAGCACTTCCCCCGGGACAGTCTATGGCTACACCTTC
j_gene: TRBJ2-5; v_gene: TRBV7-8; abundance: .; d_gene: TRBD1; CDR3aa: CASTSRGQQETQYF; CDR3nt: TGTGCCAGCACCTCCAGGGGACAGCAAGAGACCCAGTACTTC
j_gene: TRBJ1-1; v_gene: TRBV5-1; abundance: many; d_gene: .; CDR3aa: CASSFGDLNTEAFF; CDR3nt: TGCGCCAGCAGCTTTGGGGATTTGAACACTGAAGCTTTCTTT
j_gene: TRBJ2-7; v_gene: TRBV11-3; abundance: many; d_gene: .; CDR3aa: CASSLERRAGGRWRGLYEQYF; CDR3nt: TGTGCCAGCAGCTTAGAGCGAAGGGCAGGGGGAAGGTGGAGGGGCCTGTACGAGCAGTACTTC
j_gene: TRBJ2-3; v_gene: TRBV20-1; abundance: .; d_gene: TRBD2; CDR3aa: CSARPAGLAGVPDTQYF; CDR3nt: TGCAGTGCTAGACCAGCGGGACTAGCGGGAGTCCCAGATACGCAGTATTTT
j_gene: TRBJ1-1; v_gene: TRBV7-2; abundance: .; d_gene: .; CDR3aa: CASSLVLRASEAFF; CDR3nt: TGTGCCAGCAGCTTAGTGCTCAGGGCATCCGAAGCTTTCTTT
j_gene: TRBJ1-1; v_gene: TRBV7-9; abundance: many; d_gene: .; CDR3aa: CASGFPGWDTEAFF; CDR3nt: TGTGCCAGCGGTTTTCCGGGATGGGACACTGAAGCTTTCTTT
j_gene: TRBJ1-1; v_gene: TRBV29-1; abundance: once; d_gene: .; CDR3aa: CSACGTEAFF; CDR3nt: TGCAGCGCGTGCGGGACTGAAGCTTTCTTT
j_gene: TRBJ1-5; v_gene: TRBV6-1; abundance: many; d_gene: TRBD1; CDR3aa: CASSGDRVRQPQHF; CDR3nt: TGTGCCAGCAGTGGGGACAGGGTCCGCCAGCCCCAGCATTTT
j_gene: TRBJ1-5; v_gene: TRBV6-1; abundance: .; d_gene: TRBD1; CDR3aa: CASSAAVQGASQPQHF; CDR3nt: TGTGCCAGCAGTGCAGCTGTACAGGGGGCAAGTCAGCCCCAGCATTTT
j_gene: TRBJ1-5; v_gene: TRBV28; abundance: .; d_gene: TRBD1; CDR3aa: CASSPGQGSYQPQHF; CDR3nt: TGTGCCAGCAGCCCCGGACAGGGGAGTTACCAGCCCCAGCATTTT
j_gene: TRBJ1-2; v_gene: TRBV30; abundance: .; d_gene: TRBD1; CDR3aa: CAWSVQTGERYGYTF; CDR3nt: TGTGCCTGGAGTGTCCAGACAGGGGAACGGTATGGCTACACCTTC
j_gene: TRBJ1-1; v_gene: TRBV11-3; abundance: few; d_gene: .; CDR3aa: CASSSTDGREAFF; CDR3nt: TGTGCCAGCAGCTCTACGGATGGCCGTGAAGCTTTCTTT
j_gene: TRBJ2-2; v_gene: TRBV7-9; abundance: .; d_gene: .; CDR3aa: CASSPGQIGELFF; CDR3nt: TGTGCCAGCAGCCCCGGACAGATCGGGGAGCTGTTTTTT
j_gene: TRBJ2-2; v_gene: TRBV6-1; abundance: .; d_gene: .; CDR3aa: CASILRRAVSTGGLFF; CDR3nt: TGTGCCAGCATTCTGCGCAGGGCAGTAAGCACCGGGGGGCTGTTTTTT
j_gene: TRBJ2-5; v_gene: TRBV6-1; abundance: .; d_gene: .; CDR3aa: CASSRWRSQETQYF; CDR3nt: TGTGCCAGCAGTCGATGGAGGTCCCAAGAGACCCAGTACTTC
j_gene: TRBJ2-7; v_gene: TRBV28; abundance: .; d_gene: TRBD2; CDR3aa: CASSFPGAGLAYEQYF; CDR3nt: TGTGCCAGCAGTTTTCCGGGAGCGGGACTCGCGTACGAGCAGTACTTC
j_gene: TRBJ1-5; v_gene: TRBV12-3/TRBV12-4; abundance: .; d_gene: TRBD1; CDR3aa: CVSSYDRGQEPQHF; CDR3nt: TGTGTCAGCAGTTACGACAGGGGGCAGGAGCCCCAGCATTTT
j_gene: TRBJ1-2; v_gene: TRBV30; abundance: many; d_gene: .; CDR3aa: CAWSGGRVLGGYTF; CDR3nt: TGTGCCTGGAGTGGGGGCAGGGTGTTGGGTGGCTACACCTTC
j_gene: TRBJ1-1; v_gene: TRBV6-2/TRBV6-3; abundance: many; d_gene: .; CDR3aa: CACSLIVYTEAFF; CDR3nt: TGTGCCTGCTCCTTGATAGTTTACACTGAAGCTTTCTTT
j_gene: TRBJ1-1; v_gene: TRBV12-3/TRBV12-4; abundance: .; d_gene: .; CDR3aa: CASSLGRDQAFF; CDR3nt: TGTGCCAGCAGTTTGGGCCGAGATCAAGCTTTCTTT
j_gene: TRBJ2-4; v_gene: TRBV4-1; abundance: many; d_gene: .; CDR3aa: CASSQESEGGIKNIQYF; CDR3nt: TGCGCCAGCAGCCAAGAATCGGAAGGGGGAATCAAAAACATTCAGTACTTC
j_gene: TRBJ1-5; v_gene: TRBV19; abundance: many; d_gene: .; CDR3aa: CASSTTGTYSNQPQHF; CDR3nt: TGTGCCAGTAGTACCACAGGAACTTATAGCAATCAGCCCCAGCATTTT